Listed here are 21 T cell receptor beta chains from one sample, sequenced in a study of cytomegalovirus exposure and HLA in healthy donors. PCR amplification relied on 60 Vbeta primers (plus 13 Jbeta primers). Measured with immunoSEQ multiplex PCR; TCRdb has only the in-frame clones, and not every one. The sample consists of some 190,000 clones, over 60% of them appearing once. The sequenced sample consisted of PBMCs. These receptors all come from a man younger than 35 in good health and CMV-seronegative.

The V gene is TRBV28, the J gene TRBJ1-1; 12 nucleotides match TRBD1. Germline V gene lookup returns CDR1 MDHEN and CDR2 SYDVKM. CDR3 length: 15 amino acids. The V segment lost 6 bases and the J segment 6 bases; nucleotides outside the gene matches: 8. The CDR3 DNA reads TGTGCCAGCAGGCGTGCGGGACAGGGGGCCCCTGAAGCTTTCTTT. Its translation is CASRRAGQGAPEAFF.

This chain uses TRBV6-1 with TRBJ2-2; D unclear. Looked up from germline, CDR1 is MNHNS and CDR2 is SASEGT. This CDR3 comprises 14 residues. Trimming removed 3 bases from V and 2 bases from J, with 7 bases in between. The CDR3 DNA reads as TGTGCCAGCAGTGACGGTTCTAACACCGGGGAGCTGTTTTTT. Its translation is CASSDGSNTGELFF.

V and J are TRBV7-9 and TRBJ1-3, with 7 nucleotides matching TRBD1. The ends lost 5 bases at V and 3 bases at J; junction bases unmatched: 7. This CDR3 contains 15 residues. Germline CDR1 is SEHNR and CDR2 is FQNEAQ (reference sequence). This chain's CDR3 is CASSPGQYFGNTIYF. The CDR3 coding sequence is TGTGCCAGCAGCCCGGGACAGTACTTTGGAAACACCATATATTTT.

This rearrangement joins TRBV6-4 to TRBJ1-1, with a weak D call TRBD1 (5 bases). The length of the CDR3 is 16 residues. V dropped 5 bases and J dropped 3 bases, with 19 bases sitting between them. Per germline, CDR1 MRHNA and CDR2 SNTAGT. CDR3: CASSPPGAGGDTEAFF. The CDR3 bases are TGTGCCAGCAGTCCCCCCGGGGCAGGAGGGGACACTGAAGCTTTCTTT.

The chain links TRBV28 to TRBJ1-6; D not resolved. The CDR3 sequence is 13 residues long. The ends were cut back, 7 bases at V and 8 bases at J, with 12 bases in the middle. CDR1 is MDHEN and CDR2 is SYDVKM in the germline V gene. CDR3 DNA sequence: TGTGCCAGCAAGTCCGGGTGGGATTCACCCCTCCACTTT. It encodes CASKSGWDSPLHF.

This chain connects TRBV9 to TRBJ1-4, with D maybe TRBD1 (6 bases). CDR1 is SGDLS, CDR2 YYNGEE, per germline. Between the trimmed V and J ends, which lost 0 bases and 0 bases, there was a span of 9 bases. The length of the CDR3 is 16 residues. The CDR3 reads CASSVEGVPTNEKLFF. The CDR3 DNA sequence: TGTGCCAGCAGCGTAGAGGGGGTCCCAACTAATGAAAAACTGTTTTTT.

This clone showed up just a few times. Here the CDR3 reads CAWRLGLGTDTQYF. The CDR3 DNA sequence: TGTGCCTGGAGGCTGGGGCTCGGCACAGATACGCAGTATTTT. This sequence joins TRBV30 and TRBJ2-3; weak D call: TRBD1 (5 bases). CDR1 and CDR2 from the germline V gene are GTSNPN and SVGIG (reference sequence). The CDR3 runs to 14 residues. Trimming removed 3 bases from V and 1 base from J, with 11 bases in between.

The gene calls are TRBV2 and TRBJ1-4; D is perhaps TRBD1 (5 bases). This CDR3 has 14 amino acids. The germline V gene encodes CDR1 SNHLY and CDR2 FYNNEI. V was pared by 0 bases and J by 8 bases, with 10 bases between. CDR3 sequence reads: CASSEAGRDEKLFF. The CDR3 DNA sequence: TGTGCCAGCAGTGAAGCAGGGAGGGACGAAAAACTGTTTTTT.

The genes are TRBV13 and TRBJ2-3; D may be TRBD2 (6 bases). Germline V gene sequence: CDR1 PRHDT, CDR2 FYEKMQ (reference sequence). V gave up 2 bases and J gave up 0 bases, with 9 bases separating them. The CDR3 runs to 15 residues. CDR3 in amino acids: CASSLLALSTDTQYF. CDR3 sequence (DNA): TGTGCCAGCAGCTTACTAGCGCTTAGCACAGATACGCAGTATTTT.

This clone has a handful of counts. V is TRBV7-2 and J is TRBJ1-5; a possible D gene is TRBD1 (6 bases). The germline V gene has CDR1 SGHTA and CDR2 FQGNSA. Trimming removed 5 bases from V and 1 base from J, with 12 bases in between. The CDR3 has 15 amino acids. This CDR3 is CASSPGVKSNQPQHF. CDR3 bases: TGTGCCAGCAGCCCAGGGGTTAAGAGCAATCAGCCCCAGCATTTT.

The rearrangement uses TRBV14 and TRBJ2-1; no definite D call. CDR1 SGHDN and CDR2 FVKESK come from the germline V gene. The CDR3 consists of 15 residues. V shed 3 bases and J shed 0 bases, with 9 bases lying between them. CDR3 loop: CASSHKASSYNEQFF. The CDR3 DNA reads as TGTGCCAGCAGCCACAAGGCTAGCTCCTACAATGAGCAGTTCTTC.

CDR3 bases: TGTGCCAGCATTCAGGGTAATTCACCCCTCCACTTT. Its translation: CASIQGNSPLHF. This chain uses TRBV28 with TRBJ1-6, with a weak D call TRBD1 (5 bases). The CDR3 runs 12 residues. The V end lost 7 bases, the J end lost 6 bases, and 7 bases lay between the germline ends. Germline CDR1 is MDHEN and CDR2 is SYDVKM.

The chain uses TRBV7-6 and TRBJ2-5; D is ambiguous. The CDR3 length is 13 residues. V gave up 0 bases and J gave up 7 bases, with 9 bases separating them. Germline CDR1 and CDR2: SGHVS and FNYEAQ. DNA for the CDR3: TGTGCCAGCAGCTTAGCGTTCGGTGGGACCCAGTACTTC. This encodes CASSLAFGGTQYF.

This chain links TRBV11-2 with TRBJ2-1, with TRBD1 matching 7 bases. V trimming: 1 base; J trimming: 12 bases; junction bases outside the gene matches: 12. CDR1 and CDR2 from the germline V gene are SGHAT and FQNNGV. The CDR3 is 15 residues long. This CDR3 is CASSLAGGAGSGQFF. CDR3 nucleotides: TGTGCCAGCAGCTTAGCAGGGGGTGCGGGTTCAGGGCAGTTCTTC.

The chain has TRBV5-8 and TRBJ2-7; perhaps TRBD2 as D (6 bases). The CDR3 length is 16 residues. Trimming took 0 bases from V and 1 from J, leaving 14 bases between them. CDR1 is SGHTS and CDR2 is YDEGEE in the germline V gene. CDR3 coding DNA: TGTGCCAGCAGCTTGGTTTTAACGGGAGTATCCTACGAGCAGTACTTC. It translates to CASSLVLTGVSYEQYF.

V is TRBV7-2 and J is TRBJ1-1, with unresolved D. This CDR3 is 11 amino acids long. Looked up from germline, CDR1 is SGHTA and CDR2 is FQGNSA. The germline V and J ends were trimmed by 1 base and 8 bases, with 5 bases remaining between them. In DNA form, the CDR3 reads TGTGCCAGCAGCTTAGGCAGGGAAGCTTTCTTT. Its protein product is CASSLGREAFF.

The J gene is TRBJ2-7, the V gene TRBV5-1; 9 positions match TRBD1. Germline assignment: CDR1 SGHRS and CDR2 YFSETQ. V dropped 5 bases and J dropped 3; count of bases not matched to a gene: 6. The CDR3 spans 14 residues. CDR3 in amino acids: CASSSRTGDYEQYF. The CDR3 bases are TGCGCCAGCAGTTCCCGGACAGGGGACTACGAGCAGTACTTC.

The V gene is TRBV30, the J gene TRBJ2-7; 7 bases align to TRBD1. Looked up from germline, CDR1 is GTSNPN and CDR2 is SVGIG (reference sequence). The CDR3 is made up of 14 amino acids. After removal of 1 base from V and 3 bases from J, the junction contained 6 bases not matched to a gene. DNA for the CDR3: TGTGCCTGGAGTGGGGGACAGAGATTCTACGAGCAGTACTTC. It encodes CAWSGGQRFYEQYF.

The rearrangement joins TRBV7-8 to TRBJ2-4; 9 bases agree with TRBD2. The V gene's germline CDR1 is SGHVS and CDR2 FQNEAQ. This CDR3 region has 15 residues. The J segment lost 7 bases and the V segment lost 5 bases, leaving 9 bases of the junction unmatched. CDR3 amino acids: CASSLGAGGENIQYF. The CDR3, as DNA: TGTGCCAGCAGCCTAGGGGCGGGAGGGGAGAACATTCAGTACTTC.

The table lists this clone with a count of one. The rearrangement links TRBV6-5 to TRBJ1-2, with D perhaps matching TRBD1 (6 bases). Per the germline V gene, CDR1 is MNHEY and CDR2 is SVGAGI. The CDR3 is made up of 13 amino acids. Trimming cost V 5 bases and J 4 bases, with 11 bases left between them. This CDR3 reads CASSADRLYGYTF. The CDR3 DNA is TGTGCCAGCAGTGCAGACAGGCTCTATGGCTACACCTTC.

The genes are TRBV7-3 and TRBJ2-7; D possibly corresponds to TRBD1 (5 bases). CDR3 length: 12 amino acids. V dropped 8 bases and J dropped 2 bases, with 10 bases sitting between them. Looked up from germline, CDR1 is SGHTA and CDR2 is FQGTGA. As DNA, the CDR3 is TGTGCCAGCTCGACAGTAACCTACGAGCAGTACTTC. It specifies CASSTVTYEQYF.